The next 19 T cell receptor beta chains were all read from a single sample in a study of tissue T cells after allogeneic stem cell transplantation. Sequencing was performed with immunoSEQ multiplex PCR; in TCRdb, only in-frame clones are kept and a portion is missing. The sample has around 6,000 clones; roughly 61% are singletons. The material was duodenum tissue, obtained at autopsy. These receptors were collected from a woman between 18 and 55 years old with breast cancer.

The rearrangement uses TRBV4-2 and TRBJ2-1; no reliable D call. V lost 1 base and J 10 bases, leaving 5 bases between the germline ends. Germline CDR1 and CDR2: LGHNA and YNFKEQ. The CDR3 spans 11 residues. The CDR3 bases are TGTGCCAGCAGCCAAGGTTCGGAGCAGTTCTTC. It translates to CASSQGSEQFF.

With regard to this clone: The same CDR3 arises from other DNA sequences in this sample as well. The chain joins TRBV18 to TRBJ1-4; D ambiguous. This CDR3 is 13 amino acids long. Germline V gene data show CDR1 as KGHSH and CDR2 as LQKENI. With 3 bases removed from V and 0 bases from J, the gap between germline ends came to 2 bases. CDR3 sequence (DNA): TGTGCCAGCTCACCGGCAACTAATGAAAAACTGTTTTTT. Translated: CASSPATNEKLFF.

This chain links TRBV30 with TRBJ2-3, with D possibly matching TRBD2 (6 bases). The CDR3 is 11 amino acids. Germline V CDR1 and CDR2: GTSNPN, SVGIG (reference sequence). The V and J ends lost 4 bases and 7 bases respectively, with 9 bases between them. CDR3 in amino acids: CAWTGGNTQYF. CDR3 in DNA: TGTGCCTGGACCGGAGGGAATACGCAGTATTTT.

About this clone: Distinct nucleotide sequences in the sample also encode this CDR3. This chain joins TRBV7-2 and TRBJ1-1, with D unclear. The CDR3 consists of 14 residues. Trimming took 1 base from V and 1 from J, leaving 7 bases between them. Germline CDR1 is SGHTA and CDR2 is FQGNSA. The CDR3 DNA reads as TGTGCCAGCAGCTTAGGGCCAGGGAACACTGAAGCTTTCTTT. It specifies CASSLGPGNTEAFF.

The V call is TRBV29-1, the J call TRBJ2-3, with D perhaps assigned TRBD1 or TRBD2 (6 bases each). V lost 4 bases to trimming and J lost 4 bases, with 12 bases between them. Germline V gene lookup returns CDR1 SQVTM and CDR2 ANQGSEA. The CDR3 runs to 13 residues. This chain's CDR3 is CSVVRRGADTQYF. Here the CDR3 DNA reads TGCAGCGTTGTCAGGAGGGGGGCAGATACGCAGTATTTT.

This clone has only one observation. CDR3 nucleotide sequence: TGTGCCAGCAGTTTGAGGAGCACGAGCAATCAGCCCCAGCATTTT. It specifies CASSLRSTSNQPQHF. The chain joins TRBV28 to TRBJ1-5, with D unresolved. This CDR3 comprises 15 residues. V was pared by 3 bases and J by 1 base, with 10 bases between. Germline V CDR1 and CDR2: MDHEN, SYDVKM.

The rearrangement joins TRBV6-5 to TRBJ2-5, with TRBD1 matching over 7 bases. Germline loops: CDR1 MNHEY, CDR2 SVGAGI. Trimming cost V 8 bases and J 1 base; bases outside gene matches: 7. This CDR3 comprises 14 residues. The CDR3 loop reads CASSRGTVQETQYF. CDR3 nucleotides: TGTGCCAGCTCGAGAGGGACAGTCCAAGAGACCCAGTACTTC.

The J gene is TRBJ2-7, the V gene TRBV6-2 or TRBV6-3; D may be TRBD2 (6 bases). This CDR3 comprises 14 residues. Germline-derived CDR1 and CDR2 are MNHEY and SVGEGT. The V end was cut by 2 bases, the J end by 0 bases, with 8 bases between. The CDR3 nucleotides read TGTGCCAGCAGTTACGCCGGGAGCTCCTACGAGCAGTACTTC. Translated, it gives CASSYAGSSYEQYF.

A few counts support this clone. V gene TRBV19 combines with J gene TRBJ1-1; the D is unclear. CDR1 LNHDA and CDR2 SQIVND come from the germline V gene (reference sequence). The ends were cut back, 5 bases at V and 5 bases at J, with 12 bases in the middle. This CDR3 has 13 amino acids. The CDR3 region has the DNA TGTGCCAGTAGTCCCCACGGTGGTACTGAAGCTTTCTTT. As protein: CASSPHGGTEAFF.

J is TRBJ2-7 and V is TRBV5-1; 7 nucleotides line up with TRBD1. Germline CDR1 and CDR2: SGHRS and YFSETQ. J lost 7 bases, V lost 6 bases, and 13 bases had no gene match. This CDR3 is built from 14 residues. The CDR3 is CASTAGTAWREQYF. The CDR3 DNA reads as TGCGCCAGCACCGCCGGGACAGCGTGGAGGGAGCAGTACTTC.

This clone was detected a few times. The gene calls are TRBV28 and TRBJ2-3; the match to TRBD2 covers 7 bases. CDR1 MDHEN and CDR2 SYDVKM come from the germline V gene. The V and J ends lost 6 bases and 2 bases, in that order; junction bases with no gene match: 8. The CDR3 runs to 15 residues. The CDR3 nucleotides read TGTGCCAGCAGGTTAGCGGGCGTCCCCACAGATACGCAGTATTTT. Its protein product is CASRLAGVPTDTQYF.

The genes are TRBV7-8 and TRBJ1-5; D remains ambiguous. The ends were cut back, 10 bases at V and 3 bases at J, with 13 bases in the middle. Germline V CDR1 and CDR2: SGHVS, FQNEAQ. The length of the CDR3 is 13 residues. CDR3 DNA sequence: TGTGCCACCAACCGAGCTATCAATCAGCCCCAGCATTTT. This translates into CATNRAINQPQHF.

V and J are TRBV5-6 and TRBJ2-4, with D tentatively TRBD2 (6 bases). This CDR3 has 15 residues. Germline lookup yields CDR1 SGHDT and CDR2 YYEEEE. Trimming removed 4 bases from V and 4 bases from J, with 15 bases in between. The CDR3 sequence is CASSTTGTLKNIQYF. The CDR3 nucleotides are TGTGCCAGCAGCACCACCGGGACTCTTAAAAACATTCAGTACTTC.

The V call is TRBV9, the J call TRBJ2-3; D not resolved. Germline CDR1 is SGDLS and CDR2 is YYNGEE. The CDR3 is made up of 13 amino acids. Trimming stripped 4 bases from V and 5 bases from J, with 11 bases between. The CDR3: CASSPPVGDTQYF. As DNA, the CDR3 is TGTGCCAGCAGCCCCCCAGTTGGAGATACGCAGTATTTT. Looking up the rest from reference TRBV9 and TRBJ2-3 gives the full variable domain: DSGVTQTPKHLITATGQRVTLRCSPRSGDLSVYWYQQSLDQGLQFLIQYYNGEERAKGNILERFSAQQFPDLHSELNLSSLELGDSALYFCASSPPVGDTQYFGPGTRLTVL.

This chain links TRBV28 with TRBJ1-3; the D is unclear. Germline CDR1 is MDHEN and CDR2 is SYDVKM. With 6 bases removed from V and 0 bases from J, the gap between germline ends came to 18 bases. This CDR3 has 17 amino acids. CDR3 sequence reads: CASSPPGSSFSGNTIYF. The CDR3 region has the DNA TGTGCCAGCAGCCCCCCGGGCAGTTCGTTCTCTGGAAACACCATATATTTT.

The CDR3 region has the DNA TGTGCCAGCAGTGAAGGGGGCGGTGGCTACACCTTC. Translation gives CASSEGGGGYTF. The chain couples TRBV2 to TRBJ1-2; maybe TRBD1 (5 bases). Germline CDR1 SNHLY, CDR2 FYNNEI. The CDR3 is 12 amino acids. V shed 1 base and J shed 7 bases, with 7 bases lying between them. Variable domain in full (rest from reference TRBV2 and TRBJ1-2): EPEVTQTPSHQVTQMGQEVILRCVPISNHLYFYWYRQILGQKVEFLVSFYNNEISEKSEIFDDQFSVERPDGSNFTLKIRSTKLEDSAMYFCASSEGGGGYTFGSGTRLTVV.

There are a few counts of this clone. V gene TRBV2 combines with J gene TRBJ2-3; D ambiguous. This CDR3 contains 13 residues. Germline values: CDR1 SNHLY, CDR2 FYNNEI. Trimming removed 8 bases at V and 4 bases at J, with 13 bases between. As DNA, the CDR3 is TGTGCCAGCGTGCGACAACGCGCAGATACGCAGTATTTT. Amino acids: CASVRQRADTQYF.

CDR3 region: CASRWGGQQTQYF. CDR3 nucleotide sequence: TGTGCCAGCCGCTGGGGGGGGCAACAGACCCAGTACTTC. The chain uses TRBV12-3 or TRBV12-4 and TRBJ2-5, with a tentative D call TRBD2 (7 bases). CDR3 length equals 13 residues. Trimming cost V 8 bases and J 6 bases, with 16 bases left between them.

V is TRBV7-2 and J is TRBJ1-1, with D uncertain. V was pared by 2 bases and J by 8 bases, with 9 bases between. CDR1 SGHTA and CDR2 FQGNSA come from the germline V gene. The CDR3 sequence is 12 residues long. The CDR3 DNA follows: TGTGCCAGCAGCTTACGGCCGGGCGAAGCTTTCTTT. It specifies CASSLRPGEAFF.